This entry is about one T cell receptor beta chain. The sample belongs to a study of cytomegalovirus exposure and HLA in healthy donors. On the study more broadly: A preliminary data release comprised roughly 85 million unique TCRs obtained from HLA-typed donors.

CDR3 length: 12 residues. The V gene end was trimmed by 9 bases and the J gene end by 4 bases; junction bases not matched to a gene: 6. Germline values: CDR1 SGHDT, CDR2 YYEEEE. Researchers ran the PCR with 60 Vbeta and 13 Jbeta primers. Repertoires were generated with immunoSEQ multiplex PCR, while TCRdb's copy carries only in-frame clones and drops some. This table holds approximately 150,000 clones, 78% found once. The TCR sequence derives from a woman between 50 and 59 years old in good health and CMV-seropositive. The chain recombines TRBV5-6 with TRBJ2-5, with 7 positions matching TRBD1. The sample consisted of PBMCs. As DNA, the CDR3 is TGTGCCACCGGACAGGTTGGAGAGACCCAGTACTTC. It translates to CATGQVGETQYF.